Below, 14 T cell receptor beta chains from the same sample are listed, as sequenced in a study of T cells after yellow fever vaccination. One entry per CDR3 protein, called by TCRdb with MiXCR from the 5' RACE reads. The data contain 300,000 to 350,000 distinct CDR3 sequences, almost 4% of them singletons. The specimen was PBMCs, collected 5 days after the yellow fever booster vaccination. The receptor source for this set is a man between 18 and 35 years old who received the YFV17D yellow fever vaccine.

This clonotype showed up many times. The J gene is TRBJ1-4, the V gene TRBV4-3; TRBD1 aligns across 8 bases. Germline CDR1 and CDR2: LGHNA and YSLEER. The CDR3 runs 15 residues. V trimming: 4 bases; J trimming: 5 bases; junction bases outside the gene matches: 6. CDR3 residues: CASSPPGGGNEKLFF. CDR3 bases: TGCGCCAGCAGCCCTCCAGGGGGCGGGAATGAAAAACTGTTTTTT.

This clonotype was seen more than once but under ten times. V gene TRBV15 combines with J gene TRBJ2-3; unclear D gene. V was cut by 1 base and J by 1 base, with 15 bases left in between. The CDR3 has 17 residues. Germline assignment: CDR1 LNHNV and CDR2 YYDKDF (reference sequence). CDR3 amino acids: CATSRVSEGIGTDTQYF. The CDR3, as DNA: TGTGCCACCAGCAGAGTGTCAGAAGGGATTGGCACAGATACGCAGTATTTT.

This clonotype has at least ten counts. This chain links TRBV7-9 with TRBJ2-5, with 7 bases identical to TRBD1. From germline, CDR1 is SEHNR and CDR2 FQNEAQ (reference sequence). CDR3 length: 17 amino acids. The V segment lost 4 bases and the J segment 3 bases; nucleotides outside the gene matches: 14. CDR3 nucleotides: TGTGCCAGCAGCTCCACGAACAGGGGAATGTGGGAAGAGACCCAGTACTTC. Its protein product is CASSSTNRGMWEETQYF.

Only a few counts were recorded for this clonotype. The chain couples TRBV18 to TRBJ2-1; TRBD2 matches at 12 bases. The trim removed 7 bases at V and 5 bases at J, leaving 6 bases unmatched. The V gene's germline CDR1 is KGHSH and CDR2 LQKENI. The CDR3 covers 15 residues. CDR3: CASFNRLAGDNEQFF. The CDR3 coding sequence is TGTGCCAGCTTCAACCGACTAGCGGGGGACAATGAGCAGTTCTTC.

This clonotype has ten or more counts. This chain connects TRBV7-9 to TRBJ2-7; no definite D call. CDR1 SEHNR and CDR2 FQNEAQ come from the germline V gene (reference sequence). The V end was cut by 6 bases, the J end by 4 bases, with 7 bases between. This CDR3 has 11 residues. The CDR3 nucleotides are TGTGCCAGCAGTAACCGTTACGAGCAGTACTTC. Protein: CASSNRYEQYF.

This clonotype was observed at least ten times. This chain's CDR3 is CASSLAARAYEQYF. CDR3 bases: TGTGCCAGCAGCTTAGCGGCCAGGGCCTACGAGCAGTACTTC. The chain joins TRBV7-9 to TRBJ2-7; D perhaps matches TRBD1 (5 bases). The CDR3 sequence is 14 residues long. With 0 bases removed from V and 2 bases from J, the gap between germline ends came to 8 bases. CDR1 is SEHNR and CDR2 is FQNEAQ in the germline V gene (reference sequence).

V and J are TRBV9 and TRBJ2-7; 8 bases fit TRBD2. V shed 0 bases, J shed 4 bases, and the junction held 12 bases outside the gene matches. Per the germline V gene, CDR1 is SGDLS and CDR2 is YYNGEE. The CDR3 is 17 amino acids. The CDR3, as DNA: TGTGCCAGCAGCGTAGCTGTGGCGGGGGGCCCCGGATACGAGCAGTACTTC. Translating gives CASSVAVAGGPGYEQYF.

In this sample, this clonotype turned up many times. The CDR3: CSARRVDRRGEQYF. CDR3 DNA sequence: TGCAGTGCTCGGAGGGTGGACAGGCGGGGCGAGCAGTACTTC. The V call is TRBV20-1, the J call TRBJ2-7, with a tentative D call TRBD1 (7 bases). Germline values: CDR1 DFQATT, CDR2 SNEGSKA (reference sequence). CDR3 length: 14 amino acids. Between the trimmed V and J ends, which lost 5 bases and 6 bases, there was a span of 20 bases.

This clonotype was seen a few times. The rearrangement joins TRBV7-9 to TRBJ1-1; TRBD1 aligns across 7 bases. There are 14 residues in the CDR3. The V and J ends lost 7 bases and 1 base, in that order; junction bases with no gene match: 6. Germline-derived CDR1 and CDR2 are SEHNR and FQNEAQ (reference sequence). CDR3 residues: CASIRGWGNTEAFF. For the CDR3, the DNA is TGTGCCAGCATCAGGGGGTGGGGGAACACTGAAGCTTTCTTT.

This clonotype came up a few times. The rearrangement joins TRBV6-2 or TRBV6-3 to TRBJ2-6; TRBD1 matches at 7 bases. CDR1 is MNHEY and CDR2 is SVGEGT in the germline V gene. Losses at the gene ends were 4 bases for V and 0 bases for J; bases not matched to a gene: 27. The CDR3 runs 24 residues. CDR3 in DNA: TGTGCCAGCAGTTCCTCACTCGGCGAAGGGGGCGTTCTTCCATACGACTCTGGGGCCAACGTCCTGACTTTC. As protein: CASSSSLGEGGVLPYDSGANVLTF.

The chain recombines TRBV20-1 with TRBJ2-1; D unresolved. Germline-derived CDR1 and CDR2 are DFQATT and SNEGSKA (reference sequence). The CDR3 spans 11 residues. V was pared by 3 bases and J by 8 bases, with 8 bases between. The CDR3 DNA reads as TGCAGTGCTAGCCGTATCGATGAGCAGTTCTTC. Encoded protein: CSASRIDEQFF.

The chain recombines TRBV6-6 with TRBJ1-4, with D unresolved. This CDR3 spans 15 amino acids. Germline CDR1 MNHNY, CDR2 SVGAGI (reference sequence). The V and J ends lost 6 bases and 1 base respectively, with 12 bases between them. CDR3 residues: CASRPHSETNEKLFF. The CDR3 DNA sequence: TGTGCCAGCAGGCCCCACAGCGAAACTAATGAAAAACTGTTTTTT.

The chain's CDR3 is CASSQVGLTRRVMRETQYF. CDR3 coding DNA: TGTGCCAGCAGCCAAGTTGGGTTAACAAGGCGAGTGATGAGGGAGACCCAGTACTTC. This sequence joins TRBV3-1 and TRBJ2-5; D is unresolved. The CDR3 length is 19 residues. V was shortened by 1 base and J by 5 bases, with 26 bases between the two germline ends. In germline, CDR1 is LGHDT, CDR2 YNNKEL (reference sequence).

This clonotype was counted ten times or more. One end of the junction does not line up with germline, which may come from a read error. The chain recombines TRBV6-2 or TRBV6-3 with TRBJ2-1; TRBD1 might be the D (6 bases). This CDR3 spans 11 amino acids. Germline CDR1 is MNHEY and CDR2 is SVGEGT. The CDR3 sequence is CASSLGQGLLF. Written as DNA, the CDR3 is TGTGCCAGCAGTCTGGGTCAGGGGTTACTCTTC.